The rows below give T cell receptor beta chains drawn from one sample of a study of blood T cell repertoires in COVID-19. The assay was immunoSEQ multiplex PCR, and TCRdb's table has in-frame clones only and misses some. The sample contains roughly 170,000 clones, roughly 80% of which appear only once. Sequencing input: peripheral blood. The receptors here all came from a human donor in a cohort sampled during active COVID-19. Both conserved end residues are part of each CDR3. Each record gives: V gene, CDR3 protein.

TRBV29-1,CSVEPSAGFEETQYF
TRBV29-1,CSVPGLGGNNEQFF
TRBV19,CASSRSLATNEKLFF
TRBV5-1,CASSPTSGVLNEQFF
TRBV19,CASSPNYRPGGYTF
TRBV5-5,CASSFVRGSTDTQYF
TRBV13,CASSDQGSSYEQYF
TRBV6-6,CASSHGTSGGYEQYF
TRBV5-4,CASSLEAGRTDTQYF
TRBV7-2,CASSVLGTGWKYTF
TRBV9,CASSPRVAGGDNEQFF
TRBV27,CASSLYGQPRLHYGYTF
TRBV5-1,CASRRTASGVGEQYF
TRBV7-8,CASSLGQRVYEQYF
TRBV7-3,CASSTGLTGELFF
TRBV6-1,CASSEWGGGPSEQYF
TRBV14,CASSQDPGQGDNEQFF
TRBV6-5,CASSTGTGKGQLFF
TRBV5-1,CASSLDRAHEQYF
TRBV6-5,CASSYSGRGSGAFF
TRBV7-9,CASSFTGTGETQYF
TRBV7-8,CASSFGVTGGYTF
TRBV5-1,CASRPGQGEYEQYF
TRBV27,CASSERQGLVAFF
TRBV2,CASTEQGIYGYTF
TRBV18,CASSGRVNTEAFF
TRBV7-2,CASSNGTPYEQYF
TRBV4-1,CASSHGTSGANEQFF
TRBV11-3,CASSLTRQDGLTDTQYF
TRBV29-1,CSVRLAGGPDTQYF
TRBV27,CASSLGGSPRYEQYF
TRBV5-8,CATAGGFYNEQFF
TRBV3-1/TRBV3-2,CASSLNLGTEAFF
TRBV7-8,CASSFGTVYGYTF
TRBV7-9,CASSSSHPDRDRGFKFF
TRBV3-1/TRBV3-2,CASSRSGGRWDEQFF
TRBV29-1,CSVAGTGESTVSF
TRBV5-1,CASSLGLTAMGNTEAFF
TRBV10-3,CAISSPGTGKRDTEAFF